The 27 T cell receptor beta chains listed next were all sequenced from one sample in a study of shared clonotypes between healthy human individuals. The repertoire was sequenced with immunoSEQ multiplex PCR; TCRdb's copy has only in-frame clones and lacks some. The sample yields some 350,000 clones, less than 85% seen once. The specimen was memory CD4+ T cells sorted from blood. Indicated subset: CD45RA-negative fraction. These TCRs come from a man aged 30 to 45 in good health.

V usage is TRBV5-1 and J usage is TRBJ2-1; D is uncertain. The ends were cut back, 4 bases at V and 6 bases at J, with 8 bases in the middle. Per germline, CDR1 SGHRS and CDR2 YFSETQ. The CDR3 is 12 amino acids. CDR3 coding DNA: TGCGCCAGCAGCCCCCGGGCCAATGAGCAGTTCTTC. Protein sequence: CASSPRANEQFF.

This clone was seen a handful of times. The chain recombines TRBV7-8 with TRBJ1-1; D unresolved. This CDR3 is 13 amino acids long. Germline loops: CDR1 SGHVS, CDR2 FQNEAQ. The germline V and J ends were trimmed by 5 bases and 4 bases, with 11 bases remaining between them. This CDR3 reads CASSLGLRTEAFF. DNA of the CDR3: TGTGCCAGCAGCCTTGGGTTGCGCACTGAAGCTTTCTTT.

The chain joins TRBV5-1 to TRBJ2-3, with 7 bases that match TRBD1. The CDR3 extends over 17 amino acids. Germline CDR1 SGHRS, CDR2 YFSETQ. V trimming: 4 bases; J trimming: 2 bases; junction bases outside the gene matches: 13. CDR3 protein: CASSPFGADRDTDTQYF. DNA of the CDR3: TGCGCCAGCAGCCCGTTCGGGGCAGACAGGGACACAGATACGCAGTATTTT. Based on the CDR3 plus reference TRBV5-1 and TRBJ2-3, the full variable domain is KAGVTQTPRYLIKTRGQQVTLSCSPISGHRSVSWYQQTPGQGLQFLFEYFSETQRNKGNFPGRFSGRQFSNSRSEMNVSTLELGDSALYLCASSPFGADRDTDTQYFGPGTRLTVL.

The chain is built from TRBV7-2 and TRBJ2-5; tentative D call: TRBD1 (5 bases). Trimming removed 3 bases at V and 0 bases at J, with 17 bases between. This CDR3 comprises 17 residues. Germline V gene lookup returns CDR1 SGHTA and CDR2 FQGNSA. CDR3: CASSFGRQSAYQETQYF. DNA of the CDR3: TGTGCCAGCAGCTTTGGTCGACAGTCTGCATACCAAGAGACCCAGTACTTC.

The rearrangement joins TRBV28 to TRBJ2-3; D is unclear. Deletions cut 7 bases from V and 1 base from J, with 12 bases between. The germline gives CDR1 MDHEN, CDR2 SYDVKM. The CDR3 contains 14 residues. The CDR3 DNA is TGTGCCAGCATCTCGGACGGACGCACAGATACGCAGTATTTT. This sequence encodes CASISDGRTDTQYF.

The chain recombines TRBV6-1 with TRBJ2-5; 9 nucleotides agree with TRBD2. J gave up 5 bases and V 3 bases, and 1 base lay outside the gene matches. Per the germline V gene, CDR1 is MNHNS and CDR2 is SASEGT. The CDR3 sequence is 13 residues long. This chain's CDR3 is CASSDSGRETQYF. Here the CDR3 DNA reads TGTGCCAGCAGTGACAGCGGGAGGGAGACCCAGTACTTC.

The chain employs TRBV5-1 and TRBJ2-1; TRBD2 is a possible D gene (6 bases). The germline gives CDR1 SGHRS, CDR2 YFSETQ. V dropped 4 bases and J dropped 3 bases, with 17 bases sitting between them. The CDR3 has 16 residues. Here the CDR3 reads CASSPVAGSVYNEQFF. In DNA, the CDR3 is TGCGCCAGCAGCCCGGTCGCCGGGAGTGTCTACAATGAGCAGTTCTTC.

This clone was seen only a few times. CDR3 in DNA: TGTGCCAGCAGCTTAGTCCAAGAGACCCAGTACTTC. Protein sequence: CASSLVQETQYF. The chain employs TRBV7-6 and TRBJ2-5; D is undetermined. Germline loops: CDR1 SGHVS, CDR2 FNYEAQ. Trimming cost V 1 base and J 1 base, with 1 base left between them. The CDR3 contains 12 residues.

This clone was recorded only once. V and J are TRBV28 and TRBJ1-1; the D is unclear. Germline assignment: CDR1 MDHEN and CDR2 SYDVKM. V was trimmed by 3 bases and J by 1 base, leaving 6 bases between them. The CDR3 totals 13 residues. The CDR3 here is CASSLIKNTEAFF. CDR3 DNA sequence: TGTGCCAGCAGTTTGATTAAGAACACTGAAGCTTTCTTT. The whole variable domain, filled in from reference TRBV28 and TRBJ1-1, reads DVKVTQSSRYLVKRTGEKVFLECVQDMDHENMFWYRQDPGLGLRLIYFSYDVKMKEKGDIPEGYSVSREKKERFSLILESASTNQTSMYLCASSLIKNTEAFFGQGTRLTVV.

The genes are TRBV7-9 and TRBJ2-3; D may correspond to TRBD1 or TRBD2 (5 bases each). Deletions cut 2 bases from V and 5 bases from J, with 14 bases between. CDR3 length: 15 amino acids. The V gene's germline CDR1 is SEHNR and CDR2 FQNEAQ (reference sequence). The CDR3 protein is CASSLLGRGEDTQYF. The CDR3 bases are TGTGCCAGCAGCTTATTGGGTCGGGGCGAAGATACGCAGTATTTT.

This chain connects TRBV18 to TRBJ2-6; 8 bases match TRBD1. V dropped 1 base and J dropped 3; count of bases not matched to a gene: 17. The CDR3 runs 21 residues. Germline V gene lookup returns CDR1 KGHSH and CDR2 LQKENI. The CDR3 coding sequence is TGTGCCAGCTCACCACGATCAGTCGGGACAGGACGCCCCCGTGGGGCCAACGTCCTGACTTTC. Its translation: CASSPRSVGTGRPRGANVLTF.

This clone was recorded a few times. This rearrangement joins TRBV6-5 to TRBJ2-7; maybe TRBD2 (6 bases). This CDR3 is 13 amino acids long. V dropped 8 bases and J dropped 6 bases, with 17 bases sitting between them. Germline CDR1 MNHEY, CDR2 SVGAGI. The CDR3 region has the DNA TGTGCCAGCGGGGGTGGGGGGAGGACCGAGCAGTACTTC. Protein product: CASGGGGRTEQYF.

As concerns this clone: Other DNA variants within this sample encode the same CDR3. The gene calls are TRBV11-3 and TRBJ2-5, with D uncertain. V was cut by 3 bases and J by 1 base, with 9 bases left in between. Looked up from germline, CDR1 is SGHNT and CDR2 is YENEEA. The CDR3 runs to 14 residues. This CDR3 reads CASSLGGSQETQYF. In DNA, the CDR3 is TGTGCCAGCAGCTTGGGTGGCTCCCAAGAGACCCAGTACTTC. The variable domain in full, with the rest retrieved from reference TRBV11-3 and TRBJ2-5, is EAGVVQSPRYKIIEKKQPVAFWCNPISGHNTLYWYLQNLGQGPELLIRYENEEAVDDSQLPKDRFSAERLKGVDSTLKIQPAELGDSAVYLCASSLGGSQETQYFGPGTRLLVL.

In its sample, this clone was seen many times. The chain carries TRBV25-1 and TRBJ2-1; the D gene is possibly TRBD1 (5 bases). V was trimmed by 7 bases and J by 9 bases, leaving 13 bases between them. Germline-derived CDR1 and CDR2 are MGHDK and SYGVNS. The CDR3 loop spans 12 amino acids. The CDR3 DNA sequence: TGTGCCAGCACGGACCGGACAACTGAGCAGTTCTTC. Translating it yields CASTDRTTEQFF.

This clone was recorded a few times. In DNA, the CDR3 is TGCGCCAGCAGCTTACGGGAGGAAAGCTCCTACGAGCAGTACTTC. Its protein product is CASSLREESSYEQYF. The chain employs TRBV5-1 and TRBJ2-7; 7 bases map to TRBD2. The V gene end was trimmed by 2 bases and the J gene end by 0 bases; junction bases not matched to a gene: 5. The CDR3 has 15 residues. Germline V gene sequence: CDR1 SGHRS, CDR2 YFSETQ. The full variable domain, completed using reference TRBV5-1 and TRBJ2-7, is KAGVTQTPRYLIKTRGQQVTLSCSPISGHRSVSWYQQTPGQGLQFLFEYFSETQRNKGNFPGRFSGRQFSNSRSEMNVSTLELGDSALYLCASSLREESSYEQYFGPGTRLTVT.

This clone was recorded once. The chain is built from TRBV6-5 and TRBJ2-1, with 11 bases matching TRBD2. J lost 5 bases, V lost 2 bases, and 5 bases had no gene match. The CDR3 runs 16 residues. Germline V gives CDR1 MNHEY, CDR2 SVGAGI. The CDR3 sequence: CASSYLGTSGNNEQFF. In DNA, the CDR3 is TGTGCCAGCAGTTACCTTGGGACTAGCGGAAACAATGAGCAGTTCTTC.

The gene calls are TRBV4-3 and TRBJ2-7, with 8 bases matching TRBD2. V shed 0 bases and J 3 bases; nucleotides not matched to a gene: 10. CDR1 and CDR2 (germline): LGHNA, YSLEER. The CDR3 is made up of 17 amino acids. The CDR3 nucleotides are TGCGCCAGCAGCCAAGATCTATCGACTAGCGCCCACTACGAGCAGTACTTC. It translates to CASSQDLSTSAHYEQYF.

This clone was counted between two and nine times. V is TRBV5-1 and J is TRBJ1-1; D gene unclear. The germline V gene encodes CDR1 SGHRS and CDR2 YFSETQ. The V gene lost 3 bases and the J gene lost 0 bases, with 9 bases spanning the gap. This CDR3 region has 14 residues. This CDR3 reads CASSYIGMNTEAFF. The CDR3 coding sequence is TGCGCCAGCAGCTACATAGGGATGAACACTGAAGCTTTCTTT.

This clone was counted only a few times. This chain links TRBV5-1 with TRBJ1-1; the D gene is possibly TRBD1 (5 bases). This CDR3 region has 14 residues. Germline values: CDR1 SGHRS, CDR2 YFSETQ. V was shortened by 5 bases and J by 4 bases, with 15 bases between the two germline ends. CDR3 region: CASRGLVRGTEAFF. The CDR3, as DNA: TGCGCCAGCAGGGGACTGGTCCGGGGCACTGAAGCTTTCTTT. The full variable domain, in which reference TRBV5-1 and TRBJ1-1 provide the parts outside the CDR3, is KAGVTQTPRYLIKTRGQQVTLSCSPISGHRSVSWYQQTPGQGLQFLFEYFSETQRNKGNFPGRFSGRQFSNSRSEMNVSTLELGDSALYLCASRGLVRGTEAFFGQGTRLTVV.

This clone was counted a few times. The chain combines TRBV5-1 with TRBJ2-7; D remains unclear. CDR3 length: 14 residues. V was pared by 0 bases and J by 0 bases, with 7 bases between. Germline-derived CDR1 and CDR2 are SGHRS and YFSETQ. The CDR3 DNA is TGCGCCAGCAGCTTGGACTCGAGCTCCTACGAGCAGTACTTC. Translation: CASSLDSSSYEQYF.

With regard to this clone: One end of the junction is discordant with germline, which a read error may explain. The rearrangement links TRBV7-7 to TRBJ2-5; 8 bases are a match to TRBD1. CDR3 length: 15 amino acids. Germline V gene data show CDR1 as SSHAT and CDR2 as FNYEAQ (reference sequence). CDR3 amino acids: CASSPGTGPQETQYF. CDR3 sequence (DNA): TGTGCTAGCAGCCCCGGGACAGGCCCGCAAGAGACCCAGTACTTC.

The V and J genes are TRBV6-5 and TRBJ2-1; 14 bases are a match to TRBD2. Germline trimming cut 6 bases from V and 9 bases from J; bases unmatched to any gene: 4. Germline CDR1 MNHEY, CDR2 SVGAGI. The CDR3 is made up of 14 amino acids. For the CDR3, the DNA is TGTGCCAGCAGAGGGACTAGCGGGAGATTTGAGCAGTTCTTC. The encoded protein is CASRGTSGRFEQFF.

The rearrangement links TRBV7-2 to TRBJ1-1; D gene ambiguous. Germline V gene sequence: CDR1 SGHTA, CDR2 FQGNSA. The CDR3 is 15 amino acids. The V and J ends lost 3 bases and 1 base respectively, with 12 bases between them. Written as DNA, the CDR3 is TGTGCCAGCAGCTTTAGGTGGGCGTCGAACACTGAAGCTTTCTTT. It is translated as CASSFRWASNTEAFF.

This clone appeared a few times. The gene calls are TRBV5-6 and TRBJ1-2; 10 bases fit TRBD1. Germline V gene lookup returns CDR1 SGHDT and CDR2 YYEEEE. J gave up 2 bases and V 0 bases, and 7 bases lay outside the gene matches. The CDR3 is 17 amino acids. In DNA form, the CDR3 reads TGTGCCAGCAGCTTGGGGACAGGGGGGTTGTCGAACTATGGCTACACCTTC. This gives the protein CASSLGTGGLSNYGYTF.

As to this clone: This CDR3 is also generated by other DNA sequences in the sample. This sequence joins TRBV5-1 and TRBJ2-5; weak D call: TRBD1 (6 bases). Trimming removed 4 bases at V and 3 bases at J, with 10 bases between. The length of the CDR3 is 13 residues. Germline V CDR1 and CDR2: SGHRS, YFSETQ. CDR3 coding DNA: TGCGCCAGCAGCCTAGGGGGAGAAGAGACCCAGTACTTC. It yields the protein CASSLGGEETQYF.

CDR3 sequence reads: CASSPDRHNEQFF. CDR3 nucleotides: TGTGCCAGCAGCCCTGACAGGCACAATGAGCAGTTCTTC. The chain is built from TRBV7-3 and TRBJ2-1; a possible D gene is TRBD1 (6 bases). V gave up 5 bases and J gave up 5 bases, with 10 bases separating them. The germline V gene encodes CDR1 SGHTA and CDR2 FQGTGA. CDR3 size: 13 residues. The full variable domain, completed using reference TRBV7-3 and TRBJ2-1, is GAGVSQTPSNKVTEKGKYVELRCDPISGHTALYWYRQSLGQGPEFLIYFQGTGAADDSGLPNDRFFAVRPEGSVSTLKIQRTERGDSAVYLCASSPDRHNEQFFGPGTRLTVL.

This clone has at least ten counts. The V and J genes are TRBV11-3 and TRBJ2-1; 7 bases line up with TRBD2. The germline gives CDR1 SGHNT, CDR2 YENEEA. The CDR3 has 13 residues. V lost 6 bases and J lost 5; bases outside the gene matches: 4. CDR3 amino acids: CASSSLADNEQFF. The CDR3 coding sequence is TGTGCCAGCAGTTCGCTAGCGGACAATGAGCAGTTCTTC.